This passage covers 30 T cell receptor beta chains from one sample sequenced in a study of blood T cell repertoires in COVID-19. Method: immunoSEQ multiplex PCR; TCRdb's copy keeps in-frame clones and lacks some. The sample has under 250,000 clones; approximately 85% are singletons. Source material: PBMCs or T cells enriched from blood (not recorded which). These receptors were taken from a woman in her 50s with acute COVID-19.

This clone was counted a few times. V and J are TRBV15 and TRBJ1-4, with D tentatively TRBD1 (5 bases). Germline V lookup: CDR1 LNHNV, CDR2 YYDKDF (reference sequence). Trimming cost V 0 bases and J 7 bases, with 12 bases left between them. The CDR3 contains 15 residues. The CDR3 sequence: CATSRDRGVGEKLFF. CDR3 in DNA: TGTGCCACCAGCAGAGATCGGGGGGTTGGTGAAAAACTGTTTTTT.

This clone has just a few counts. The chain recombines TRBV5-4 with TRBJ1-1, with 10 bases fitting TRBD1. Germline CDR1 reads SGHNT; CDR2 reads YYREEE (reference sequence). The V and J ends lost 0 bases and 5 bases, in that order; junction bases with no gene match: 4. This CDR3 is built from 15 residues. In DNA, the CDR3 is TGTGCCAGCAGCTTGGGAGGACAGGGGGGGACTGAAGCTTTCTTT. It specifies CASSLGGQGGTEAFF. Complete variable domain (other parts from reference TRBV5-4 and TRBJ1-1): ETGVTQSPTHLIKTRGQQVTLRCSSQSGHNTVSWYQQALGQGPQFIFQYYREEENGRGNFPPRFSGLQFPNYSSELNVNALELDDSALYLCASSLGGQGGTEAFFGQGTRLTVV.

The chain combines TRBV6-2 or TRBV6-3 with TRBJ2-7; tentatively, D is TRBD1 (6 bases). The germline gives CDR1 MNHEY, CDR2 SVGEGT. The CDR3 has 14 amino acids. The ends were cut back, 2 bases at V and 2 bases at J, with 10 bases in the middle. The chain's CDR3 is CASSYPTGTYEQYF. The CDR3 DNA follows: TGTGCCAGCAGTTACCCCACAGGGACCTACGAGCAGTACTTC.

The J gene is TRBJ1-6, the V gene TRBV6-2 or TRBV6-3; no clear D. V was shortened by 6 bases and J by 7 bases, with 16 bases between the two germline ends. The CDR3 runs 15 residues. The germline CDR1 and CDR2 sequences are MNHEY and SVGEGT. CDR3 DNA: TGTGCCAGCAGCACCCGTGAGGGATCCAATTCACCCCTCCACTTT. It yields the protein CASSTREGSNSPLHF.

The chain joins TRBV27 to TRBJ1-5; 10 bases are shared with TRBD1. The CDR3 contains 15 residues. J lost 4 bases, V lost 7 bases, and 7 bases had no gene match. Per germline, CDR1 MNHEY and CDR2 SMNVEV (reference sequence). In DNA form, the CDR3 reads TGTGCCAGCAAAAGGGGACAGGGGAATAATCAGCCCCAGCATTTT. Encoded protein: CASKRGQGNNQPQHF.

The genes are TRBV6-4 and TRBJ1-1; 7 nucleotides agree with TRBD1. The CDR3 contains 13 residues. Trimming at V came to 6 bases and at J to 10 bases, leaving 11 bases not matched to a gene. Germline values: CDR1 MRHNA, CDR2 SNTAGT. The CDR3 coding sequence is TGTGCCAGCAGAAAAACCGACAGGGAACGAGCTTTCTTT. Amino acid sequence: CASRKTDRERAFF.

The chain uses TRBV7-2 and TRBJ2-1; 7 bases are a match to TRBD2. This CDR3 is 13 amino acids long. CDR1 and CDR2 (germline): SGHTA, FQGNSA. J was trimmed by 14 bases and V by 8 bases; bases with no gene match: 15. The CDR3 DNA reads as TGTGCCAGCCGAGACCCGGACGGGGGGAAGGAGTTCTTC. It translates to CASRDPDGGKEFF.

V is TRBV4-3 and J is TRBJ1-4; D possibly corresponds to TRBD1 (6 bases). CDR3 length: 15 amino acids. Germline V gene lookup returns CDR1 LGHNA and CDR2 YSLEER. V lost 0 bases, J lost 4 bases, and 9 bases lay in between. CDR3 nucleotides: TGCGCCAGCAGCCAAGAGGGGGCCCTTAATGAAAAACTGTTTTTT. Protein: CASSQEGALNEKLFF.

J is TRBJ2-1 and V is TRBV9, with a weak D call TRBD2 (7 bases). V gave up 4 bases and J gave up 8 bases, with 16 bases separating them. This CDR3 has 14 residues. CDR1 is SGDLS and CDR2 is YYNGEE in the germline V gene. The CDR3 DNA reads as TGTGCCAGCAGCCCCCCGGGGGGCGGCGATGAGCAGTTCTTC. Encoded protein: CASSPPGGGDEQFF.

This chain joins TRBV7-2 and TRBJ1-1, with 9 bases aligning to TRBD1. There are 14 residues in the CDR3. The J segment lost 4 bases and the V segment lost 3 bases, leaving 3 bases of the junction unmatched. Germline lookup yields CDR1 SGHTA and CDR2 FQGNSA. CDR3 sequence: CASSLGGQGTEAFF. The CDR3 DNA reads TGTGCCAGCAGCTTGGGGGGACAGGGCACTGAAGCTTTCTTT.

The rearrangement joins TRBV7-8 to TRBJ1-2; D perhaps matches TRBD1 (6 bases). This CDR3 has 14 residues. Looked up from germline, CDR1 is SGHVS and CDR2 is FQNEAQ. V was shortened by 3 bases and J by 5 bases, with 13 bases between the two germline ends. The CDR3 bases are TGTGCCAGCAGCTTTGGGCGAACAGGGTATGGCTACACCTTC. Amino acids: CASSFGRTGYGYTF.

This sequence joins TRBV5-1 and TRBJ2-2, with 7 bases aligning to TRBD1. The V and J ends lost 4 bases and 4 bases, in that order; junction bases with no gene match: 7. From germline, CDR1 is SGHRS and CDR2 YFSETQ. CDR3 length equals 15 residues. The CDR3 DNA is TGCGCCAGCAGCCCGGGACAGACCTCCACCGGGGAGCTGTTTTTT. Protein product: CASSPGQTSTGELFF.

The rearrangement uses TRBV9 and TRBJ1-1; TRBD1 matches at 9 bases. V lost 3 bases and J lost 5; bases outside the gene matches: 5. CDR3 size: 14 residues. Germline V gene lookup returns CDR1 SGDLS and CDR2 YYNGEE. CDR3 residues: CASSAQGAQTEAFF. DNA for the CDR3: TGTGCCAGCAGCGCACAGGGGGCGCAGACTGAAGCTTTCTTT. Using reference TRBV9 and TRBJ1-1 for the parts outside the CDR3, the full variable domain is DSGVTQTPKHLITATGQRVTLRCSPRSGDLSVYWYQQSLDQGLQFLIQYYNGEERAKGNILERFSAQQFPDLHSELNLSSLELGDSALYFCASSAQGAQTEAFFGQGTRLTVV.

The gene calls are TRBV4-3 and TRBJ1-2; D is unresolved. V lost 4 bases and J 6 bases, leaving 15 bases between the germline ends. The CDR3 totals 14 residues. The V gene's germline CDR1 is LGHNA and CDR2 YSLEER. CDR3 in amino acids: CASSPSFQADGYTF. The CDR3 region has the DNA TGCGCCAGCAGCCCCTCCTTCCAGGCTGATGGCTACACCTTC.

The V and J genes are TRBV7-2 and TRBJ1-2, with D possibly matching TRBD1 (5 bases). The CDR3 runs 15 residues. Germline loops: CDR1 SGHTA, CDR2 FQGNSA. With 6 bases removed from V and 2 bases from J, the gap between germline ends came to 16 bases. DNA for the CDR3: TGTGCCAGCAGTAGTCTGGACACACTAAACTATGGCTACACCTTC. It encodes CASSSLDTLNYGYTF. Using reference TRBV7-2 and TRBJ1-2 for the parts outside the CDR3, the full variable domain is GAGVSQSPSNKVTEKGKDVELRCDPISGHTALYWYRQSLGQGLEFLIYFQGNSAPDKSGLPSDRFSAERTGGSVSTLTIQRTQQEDSAVYLCASSSLDTLNYGYTFGSGTRLTVV.

The rearrangement uses TRBV6-6 and TRBJ2-7, with D perhaps matching TRBD2 (7 bases). The CDR3 length is 14 residues. V dropped 4 bases and J dropped 6 bases, with 16 bases sitting between them. Germline V gives CDR1 MNHNY, CDR2 SVGAGI (reference sequence). CDR3 nucleotides: TGTGCCAGCAGTTTCAGGGGACTACCTGGCGAGCAGTACTTC. Its translation is CASSFRGLPGEQYF.

The chain couples TRBV19 to TRBJ1-5, with D perhaps TRBD1 (5 bases). V shed 1 base and J shed 2 bases, with 18 bases lying between them. From germline, CDR1 is LNHDA and CDR2 SQIVND (reference sequence). This CDR3 contains 18 residues. CDR3 sequence reads: CASSIGIRRLGGNQPQHF. The CDR3 DNA follows: TGTGCCAGTAGTATAGGGATCCGGCGTCTAGGGGGCAATCAGCCCCAGCATTTT.

V usage is TRBV2 and J usage is TRBJ1-5, with a weak D call TRBD1 (6 bases). CDR1 is SNHLY, CDR2 FYNNEI, per germline. This CDR3 comprises 17 residues. Trimming took off 4 bases at V and 0 bases at J, with 16 bases between the two ends. This CDR3 is CASSGGRGIGSNQPQHF. The CDR3 region has the DNA TGTGCCAGCAGTGGGGGCAGGGGAATCGGTAGCAATCAGCCCCAGCATTTT.

This clone was picked up one time. The CDR3 protein is CASSRQGGDTEAFF. The CDR3 coding sequence is TGCGCCAGCAGTCGACAGGGCGGGGACACTGAAGCTTTCTTT. The chain joins TRBV5-1 to TRBJ1-1, with 7 positions matching TRBD1. CDR1 SGHRS and CDR2 YFSETQ come from the germline V gene. The CDR3 contains 14 residues. The J segment lost 3 bases and the V segment lost 5 bases, leaving 7 bases of the junction unmatched.

This clone was seen a few times. The chain has TRBV27 and TRBJ2-7, with 8 bases aligning to TRBD1. There are 15 residues in the CDR3. Unmatched junction bases numbered 5, after V lost 2 bases and J lost 2 bases. Germline CDR1 is MNHEY and CDR2 is SMNVEV (reference sequence). CDR3 residues: CASSLGQGAPYEQYF. Here the CDR3 DNA reads TGTGCCAGCAGTTTAGGGCAGGGGGCGCCCTACGAGCAGTACTTC.

This chain joins TRBV29-1 and TRBJ2-1; possibly TRBD2 for D (7 bases). The V end lost 6 bases, the J end lost 6 bases, and 21 bases lay between the germline ends. Germline V CDR1 and CDR2: SQVTM, ANQGSEA. The CDR3 has 15 amino acids. CDR3 residues: CSVSLGGGHFNEQFF. CDR3 bases: TGCAGCGTCTCCCTTGGGGGGGGGCATTTCAATGAGCAGTTCTTC.

The V call is TRBV9, the J call TRBJ2-5; 10 nucleotides agree with TRBD1. The CDR3 contains 15 residues. Germline V gives CDR1 SGDLS, CDR2 YYNGEE. J lost 4 bases, V lost 2 bases, and 5 bases had no gene match. CDR3 nucleotides: TGTGCCAGCAGCGTCGAAGGGACAGGGGTAGAGACCCAGTACTTC. Translation gives CASSVEGTGVETQYF.

The J gene is TRBJ2-5, the V gene TRBV5-1; 10 bases fit TRBD1. This CDR3 comprises 14 residues. The V gene's germline CDR1 is SGHRS and CDR2 YFSETQ. The J segment lost 5 bases and the V segment lost 3 bases, leaving 4 bases of the junction unmatched. CDR3 region: CASSSTGGGETQYF. In nucleotides, the CDR3 is TGCGCCAGCAGCTCGACAGGGGGCGGCGAGACCCAGTACTTC.

V is TRBV7-2 and J is TRBJ1-3; no definite D call. The CDR3 totals 16 residues. Germline V lookup: CDR1 SGHTA, CDR2 FQGNSA. Between the trimmed V and J ends, which lost 1 base and 0 bases, there was a span of 10 bases. The CDR3 region has the DNA TGTGCCAGCAGCTTAGTCGGACTTGACTCTGGAAACACCATATATTTT. Residues: CASSLVGLDSGNTIYF.

The V and J genes are TRBV19 and TRBJ1-2; 7 bases map to TRBD1. The germline CDR1 and CDR2 sequences are LNHDA and SQIVND (reference sequence). J lost 5 bases, V lost 5 bases, and 5 bases had no gene match. This CDR3 has 13 amino acids. The CDR3 DNA follows: TGTGCCAGTAGTTCCGGGACAGCGTATGGCTACACCTTC. It translates to CASSSGTAYGYTF.

The DNA of the CDR3 is TGTGCCAGCAGCGTAGGGGAGGGTATGAATTCACCCCTCCACTTT. Protein product: CASSVGEGMNSPLHF. V gene TRBV9 combines with J gene TRBJ1-6; D not certain. This CDR3 spans 15 amino acids. CDR1 and CDR2 from the germline V gene are SGDLS and YYNGEE. V lost 0 bases and J 7 bases, leaving 11 bases between the germline ends.

The chain links TRBV3-1 (or the pseudogene TRBV3-2) to TRBJ1-2; D gene uncertain. Trimming removed 5 bases at V and 4 bases at J, with 8 bases between. This CDR3 is 12 amino acids long. The germline V gene encodes CDR1 LGHDT and CDR2 YNNKEL (reference sequence). This CDR3 is CASSSRIYGYTF. Here the CDR3 DNA reads TGTGCCAGCAGCTCTAGAATCTATGGCTACACCTTC.

This clone has more than one count but fewer than ten. The chain combines TRBV12-3 or TRBV12-4 with TRBJ1-6, with TRBD1 identical over 8 bases. V gave up 1 base and J gave up 14 bases; unmatched junction bases: 4. This CDR3 contains 13 residues. CDR3 DNA sequence: TGTGCCAGCAGTTTAGGGCAGGGGGCCTCCCTCCACTTT. Residues: CASSLGQGASLHF.

The rearrangement links TRBV5-4 to TRBJ2-4; TRBD1 matches 10 bases. CDR1 SGHNT and CDR2 YYREEE come from the germline V gene (reference sequence). The trim removed 3 bases at V and 5 bases at J, leaving 2 bases unmatched. The CDR3 consists of 14 residues. This chain's CDR3 is CASSWGTGENIQYF. The CDR3 DNA reads TGTGCCAGCAGCTGGGGGACAGGGGAAAACATTCAGTACTTC.

The rearrangement links TRBV9 to TRBJ1-2; possible D gene TRBD1, 6 bases. V lost 6 bases, J lost 8 bases, and 11 bases lay in between. The CDR3 length is 11 residues. The germline V gene has CDR1 SGDLS and CDR2 YYNGEE. The CDR3 loop is CASKDSKGYTF. The CDR3 DNA reads TGTGCCAGCAAGGACAGCAAAGGCTACACCTTC. The full variable domain, with the rest looked up from reference TRBV9 and TRBJ1-2, is DSGVTQTPKHLITATGQRVTLRCSPRSGDLSVYWYQQSLDQGLQFLIQYYNGEERAKGNILERFSAQQFPDLHSELNLSSLELGDSALYFCASKDSKGYTFGSGTRLTVV.